Below are 2 T cell receptor beta chains sequenced from a single sample in a study of T cell changes during pregnancy in multiple sclerosis. Clones were read by immunoSEQ multiplex PCR, and TCRdb kept only the in-frame ones, dropping some. The sample records 45,000 to 55,000 clones, 88% being singletons. Sequences were derived from CD4+ T cells from peripheral blood mononuclear cells, sampled in the second trimester of pregnancy. Every receptor here comes from a female donor with multiple sclerosis, enrolled in a pregnancy study.

The V and J genes are TRBV11-1 and TRBJ2-5, with D maybe TRBD1 (6 bases). With 5 bases removed from V and 4 bases from J, the gap between germline ends came to 14 bases. This CDR3 spans 14 amino acids. Germline V gene sequence: CDR1 SGHAT, CDR2 FQDESV (reference sequence). For the CDR3, the DNA is TGTGCCAGCAGCCAAACAGGGTTGGGAGAGACCCAGTACTTC. Its protein is CASSQTGLGETQYF.

The chain is built from TRBV5-1 and TRBJ1-2; D perhaps matches TRBD1 (6 bases). The V and J ends lost 4 bases and 7 bases respectively, with 17 bases between them. Germline CDR1 SGHRS, CDR2 YFSETQ. The CDR3 spans 14 residues. Written as DNA, the CDR3 is TGCGCCAGCAGCCCCGACGGGGGGCGAGGTGGCTACACCTTC. Its protein product is CASSPDGGRGGYTF.